These 20 T cell receptor beta chains came from one sample sequenced in a study of T cells in Graves' hyperthyroidism and ophthalmopathy. Amplification yielded TCR beta CDR3 regions, with RNA transcripts as the source. The TCR CDR3 first-round RT-PCR relied on the HTBI primer set. TCRdb redid the calling of the multiplex PCR reads with MiXCR, one entry per CDR3 protein. The table includes 96,000 or so distinct CDR3 sequences, around 50% detected once. Specimen: blood. The source is a middle-aged woman with Graves' hyperthyroidism.

J is TRBJ2-3 and V is TRBV29-1; 9 bases fit TRBD1. The CDR3 contains 16 residues. Germline V CDR1 and CDR2: SQVTM, ANQGSEA. After removal of 2 bases from V and 1 base from J, the junction contained 7 bases not matched to a gene. The CDR3 sequence: CSVERDRAFGTDTQYF. DNA of the CDR3: TGCAGCGTTGAACGGGACAGGGCATTCGGCACAGATACGCAGTATTTT.

The chain uses TRBV7-8 and TRBJ1-1; D is unresolved. The CDR3 runs to 15 residues. Trimming stripped 6 bases from V and 1 base from J, with 15 bases between. Germline CDR1 is SGHVS and CDR2 is FQNEAQ. CDR3 protein: CASSYAGVPNTEAFF. In DNA, the CDR3 is TGTGCCAGCAGTTACGCCGGGGTACCGAACACTGAAGCTTTCTTT.

This clonotype was counted only a few times. Compared with germline, one end of the junction differs, possibly owing to a read error. The DNA of the CDR3 is TGTGCCACCAGCAGAGAAGGTTCGCCTTACGAGCGGTACTTC. Its protein product is CATSREGSPYERYF. The chain is built from TRBV15 and TRBJ2-7; D remains ambiguous. Germline-derived CDR1 and CDR2 are LNHNV and YYDKDF (reference sequence). The CDR3 extends over 14 amino acids.

This rearrangement joins TRBV7-8 to TRBJ1-2; D is undetermined. V dropped 0 bases and J dropped 13 bases, with 12 bases sitting between them. CDR1 is SGHVS, CDR2 FQNEAQ, per germline. The CDR3 is 12 amino acids. In DNA, the CDR3 is TGTGCCAGCAGCTTAGCAGAGGGTTCGGGCACCTTC. It specifies CASSLAEGSGTF.

Ten or more counts support this clonotype. V and J are TRBV20-1 and TRBJ2-5; D is perhaps TRBD2 (6 bases). The CDR3 has 11 residues. The germline CDR1 and CDR2 sequences are DFQATT and SNEGSKA (reference sequence). The CDR3 nucleotides read TGCAGGGGACTGGGTAAAGAGACCCAGTACTTC. Translating gives CRGLGKETQYF.

This clonotype was counted many times. The V and J genes are TRBV6-5 and TRBJ1-1, with D unresolved. CDR1 and CDR2 from the germline V gene are MNHEY and SVGAGI. This CDR3 spans 16 amino acids. V lost 2 bases to trimming and J lost 0 bases, with 13 bases between them. The CDR3 region is CASSYGGKGMNTEAFF. In DNA form, the CDR3 reads TGTGCCAGCAGTTACGGCGGGAAAGGCATGAACACTGAAGCTTTCTTT.

This clonotype was seen a handful of times. The V and J genes are TRBV12-3 or TRBV12-4 and TRBJ2-7; D gene unclear. This CDR3 region has 15 residues. The V end lost 1 base, the J end lost 0 bases, and 10 bases lay between the germline ends. The CDR3 DNA reads TGTGCCAGCAGTTTAGGGGGAATTCCCTCCTACGAGCAGTACTTC. The encoded protein is CASSLGGIPSYEQYF.

The V and J genes are TRBV9 and TRBJ1-3; D possibly corresponds to TRBD1 (6 bases). The CDR3 is 17 residues long. Trimming stripped 3 bases from V and 8 bases from J, with 24 bases between. The V gene's germline CDR1 is SGDLS and CDR2 YYNGEE. CDR3 protein: CASSATGIVTYGYTIYF. The DNA for the CDR3 is TGTGCCAGCAGCGCAACAGGGATCGTGACCTATGGCTACACCATATATTTT.

This clonotype was recorded a few times. The J gene is TRBJ2-6, the V gene TRBV29-1; D gene unclear. V lost 3 bases and J 1 base, leaving 10 bases between the germline ends. Germline CDR1 and CDR2: SQVTM and ANQGSEA. This CDR3 has 15 amino acids. CDR3 coding DNA: TGCAGCGTTGATGTTGTTGAGTCTGGGGCCAACGTCCTGACTTTC. It specifies CSVDVVESGANVLTF.

Concerning this clonotype itself: This CDR3 is missing its conserved last phenylalanine or tryptophan, likely due to a read error. Written as DNA, the CDR3 is TGTGCCAGCAGCTTAGGGGACAGGGTGGCTTCCTACGAGCAGTACTTG. Translated: CASSLGDRVASYEQYL. This chain joins TRBV7-9 and TRBJ2-7, with TRBD1 identical over 9 bases. CDR1 and CDR2 from the germline V gene are SEHNR and FQNEAQ (reference sequence). J lost 1 base, V lost 1 base, and 5 bases had no gene match. This CDR3 region has 16 residues.

This clonotype is categorized as medium-sized. This rearrangement joins TRBV29-1 to TRBJ2-7, with a possible D match to TRBD1 (6 bases). Germline CDR1 and CDR2: SQVTM and ANQGSEA. This CDR3 has 13 residues. V was trimmed by 4 bases and J by 3 bases, leaving 13 bases between them. The CDR3 spells CSVAGTSLYEQYF. For the CDR3, the DNA is TGCAGCGTTGCCGGGACATCTCTCTACGAGCAGTACTTC.

This chain links TRBV29-1 with TRBJ1-2; TRBD1 agrees at 9 bases. V lost 8 bases, J lost 7 bases, and 11 bases stayed unmatched. The length of the CDR3 is 13 residues. The germline V gene encodes CDR1 SQVTM and CDR2 ANQGSEA. The CDR3 reads CSRNTGGGSGYTF. The CDR3 bases are TGCAGCAGGAATACAGGGGGCGGCTCTGGCTACACCTTC. The full variable domain, with the rest looked up from reference TRBV29-1 and TRBJ1-2, is SAVISQKPSRDICQRGTSLTIQCQVDSQVTMMFWYRQQPGQSLTLIATANQGSEATYESGFVIDKFPISRPNLTFSTLTVSNMSPEDSSIYLCSRNTGGGSGYTFGSGTRLTVV.

V and J are TRBV20-1 and TRBJ1-2, with TRBD1 identical over 9 bases. The J segment lost 7 bases and the V segment lost 8 bases, leaving 8 bases of the junction unmatched. Looked up from germline, CDR1 is DFQATT and CDR2 is SNEGSKA (reference sequence). The CDR3 is 12 amino acids. The CDR3 reads CSSTGGAGGYTF. The CDR3 bases are TGCAGTAGTACAGGGGGCGCGGGTGGCTACACCTTC.

This clonotype was picked up many times. The chain is built from TRBV3-1 and TRBJ2-5; 11 bases map to TRBD2. The V segment lost 3 bases and the J segment 6 bases; nucleotides outside the gene matches: 12. The CDR3 is 17 amino acids. Germline V lookup: CDR1 LGHDT, CDR2 YNNKEL (reference sequence). The CDR3 protein is CASSHALTSGSGKTQYF. The CDR3 bases are TGTGCCAGCAGCCACGCACTTACTAGCGGGAGCGGAAAGACCCAGTACTTC.

The gene calls are TRBV27 and TRBJ1-5, with TRBD1 matching over 10 bases. The trim removed 8 bases at V and 6 bases at J, leaving 4 bases unmatched. The CDR3 runs 13 residues. Germline loops: CDR1 MNHEY, CDR2 SMNVEV (reference sequence). The CDR3 coding sequence is TGTGCCAGCGGTTGGGACAGGGGTCAGCCCCAGCATTTT. Encoded protein: CASGWDRGQPQHF.

This clonotype came up many times. The chain uses TRBV28 and TRBJ2-7, with unresolved D. Trimming cost V 7 bases and J 1 base, with 8 bases left between them. Germline V gene sequence: CDR1 MDHEN, CDR2 SYDVKM. CDR3 size: 12 residues. Written as DNA, the CDR3 is TGTGCCAGCATGCGACTTTCCTACGAGCAGTACTTC. Translation: CASMRLSYEQYF.

This clonotype was counted many times. The chain is built from TRBV7-3 and TRBJ1-1, with D unresolved. The ends were cut back, 4 bases at V and 3 bases at J, with 9 bases in the middle. Germline CDR1 reads SGHTA; CDR2 reads FQGTGA. The CDR3 consists of 13 residues. In DNA form, the CDR3 reads TGTGCCAGCAGCTACGGTGTGCACACTGAAGCTTTCTTT. Translating it yields CASSYGVHTEAFF. Full variable domain (outside the CDR3, taken from reference TRBV7-3 and TRBJ1-1): GAGVSQTPSNKVTEKGKYVELRCDPISGHTALYWYRQSLGQGPEFLIYFQGTGAADDSGLPNDRFFAVRPEGSVSTLKIQRTERGDSAVYLCASSYGVHTEAFFGQGTRLTVV.

The rearrangement links TRBV7-2 to TRBJ2-2; D assignment may be TRBD1 or TRBD2 (7 bases each). The length of the CDR3 is 15 residues. Trimming cost V 4 bases and J 4 bases, with 13 bases left between them. Germline loops: CDR1 SGHTA, CDR2 FQGNSA. The CDR3 loop is CASSSGGVSTGELFF. The CDR3 nucleotides are TGTGCCAGCAGCTCAGGGGGGGTGAGCACCGGGGAGCTGTTTTTT.

The chain joins TRBV5-6 to TRBJ1-5, with D perhaps TRBD1 (5 bases). The germline CDR1 and CDR2 sequences are SGHDT and YYEEEE. The V and J ends lost 4 bases and 3 bases respectively, with 11 bases between them. The CDR3 loop spans 14 amino acids. The CDR3 DNA follows: TGTGCCAGCAGCCCGAGGGGTTACAATCAGCCCCAGCATTTT. It yields the protein CASSPRGYNQPQHF.

Turning to this clonotype: The junction departs from the called germline gene at one end, perhaps through a read error. This chain uses TRBV19 with TRBJ2-6, with TRBD2 as a possible D gene (6 bases). The CDR3 length is 12 residues. Germline values: CDR1 LNHDA, CDR2 SQIVND (reference sequence). In DNA form, the CDR3 reads TGTGCCAGTAGTATCGGGGGCAACGTCCTGACTTTC. This codes for CASSIGGNVLTF.